This is a list of T cell receptor beta chains from one sample in a study of monozygotic twins with inflammatory bowel disease. TCRdb re-called the 5' RACE reads and catalogs CDR3 proteins one per entry, DNA excluded. The table for this sample gives over 100,000 distinct CDR3 sequences. The material sequenced was blood. The receptors stem from a human donor with ulcerative colitis or Crohn's disease, or a healthy co-twin of an affected twin (not recorded which). The CDR3 runs from the conserved cysteine through the conserved F or W. Each record gives: J gene, V gene, CDR3 protein.

>TRBJ1-1|TRBV7-3
CASSLRAGTEAFF
>TRBJ1-1|TRBV13
CASSSHRAEAFF
>TRBJ2-7|TRBV15
CATSRGRGSSYEQYF
>TRBJ2-7|TRBV6-6
CATNRAPYEQYF
>TRBJ1-6|TRBV12-3/TRBV12-4
CASSFGQSLSPLHF
>TRBJ1-6|TRBV6-6
CAKQAARYSPLHF
>TRBJ2-7|TRBV4-1
CASSHFLAAPTYEQYF
>TRBJ2-3|TRBV4-2
CASSQDRTEADTQYF
>TRBJ1-6|TRBV3-1
CASRGVDNSPLHF
>TRBJ2-1|TRBV14
CASSRFSASYNEQFF
>TRBJ2-7|TRBV12-3/TRBV12-4
CASSFWGDRVYEQYF
>TRBJ2-1|TRBV10-3
CAITQGTSGRERYNEQFF
>TRBJ2-1|TRBV9
CASSHSGPPYNEQFF
>TRBJ2-1|TRBV5-1
CASSPGLAGVTQEQFF
>TRBJ2-5|TRBV6-1
CASSERKIDQETQYF
>TRBJ1-1|TRBV20-1
CSARGGVTEAFF
>TRBJ2-5|TRBV14
CASSYPGTEETQYF
>TRBJ1-2|TRBV29-1
CSVVLGDGYTF
>TRBJ2-1|TRBV11-2
CASSLDRGIAAYNEQFF
>TRBJ2-7|TRBV20-1
CSALGTSYEQYF
>TRBJ2-1|TRBV10-3
CAISGGDRGTYNEQFF
>TRBJ1-2|TRBV11-2
CASSLARDGGYTF
>TRBJ2-1|TRBV28
CASSPRTSNNEQFF
>TRBJ2-1|TRBV27
CASRRGLGYNEQFF
>TRBJ2-5|TRBV27
CASSSGLDQETQYF
>TRBJ2-1|TRBV7-8
CASRLADHSYNEQFF
>TRBJ2-5|TRBV21-1
CASSKSAGPFYF
>TRBJ2-1|TRBV20-1
CSAPPPLAGGRYNEQFF
>TRBJ1-2|TRBV20-1
CSARGDREHGYTF
>TRBJ2-3|TRBV12-3/TRBV12-4
CASSLGTSVADTQYF
>TRBJ2-7|TRBV11-2
CASSMSGYTISYEQYF
>TRBJ2-5|TRBV20-1
CSASEDFQETQYF